The next 6 T cell receptor beta chains were all read from a single sample in a study of T cells after yellow fever vaccination. TCRdb redid the calling of the 5' RACE reads with MiXCR, one entry per CDR3 protein. The sample holds roughly 180,000 distinct CDR3 sequences, 6.2% seen once. Source: CD4+ T cells sorted from PBMCs, taken on the day of the first yellow fever vaccination. The receptors were sampled from a man aged 18 to 30 who received the YFV17D yellow fever vaccine.

At least ten counts were recorded for this clonotype. V and J are TRBV12-3 or TRBV12-4 and TRBJ2-1; D might be TRBD1 or TRBD2, each matching 5 bases. V was trimmed by 3 bases and J by 8 bases, leaving 20 bases between them. The CDR3 extends over 16 amino acids. CDR3 in DNA: TGTGCCAGCAGTTTCTCGGGACCACCGATTCAGGATGAGCAGTTCTTC. It translates to CASSFSGPPIQDEQFF.

This clonotype was picked up many times. V usage is TRBV7-8 and J usage is TRBJ2-5; D is unclear. This CDR3 has 14 residues. V was clipped by 1 base and J by 5 bases, with 11 bases between them. From germline, CDR1 is SGHVS and CDR2 FQNEAQ. Written as DNA, the CDR3 is TGTGCCAGCAGCTTAGTTCTGGGGTCGGAGACCCAGTACTTC. Protein product: CASSLVLGSETQYF.

This clonotype was counted ten times or more. The chain is built from TRBV20-1 and TRBJ2-3; perhaps D is TRBD1 or TRBD2 (5 bases each). The ends were cut back, 5 bases at V and 0 bases at J, with 12 bases in the middle. CDR3 size: 14 residues. CDR1 and CDR2 from the germline V gene are DFQATT and SNEGSKA (reference sequence). CDR3 bases: TGCAGTGCTCTCCCGGGGCCGAGCACAGATACGCAGTATTTT. It is translated as CSALPGPSTDTQYF.

There are a few counts of this clonotype. CDR3: CASSLKEGPYNEQFF. CDR3 DNA sequence: TGTGCCAGCAGCCTCAAAGAGGGGCCGTACAATGAGCAGTTCTTC. This rearrangement joins TRBV7-3 to TRBJ2-1; D is possibly TRBD1 or TRBD2 (5 bases each). Looked up from germline, CDR1 is SGHTA and CDR2 is FQGTGA. V was cut by 5 bases and J by 4 bases, with 15 bases left in between. The CDR3 runs to 15 residues.

This clonotype was seen ten or more times. The chain couples TRBV28 to TRBJ1-2, with D tentatively TRBD1 (6 bases). Germline values: CDR1 MDHEN, CDR2 SYDVKM. The CDR3 is 14 amino acids. V lost 4 bases to trimming and J lost 4 bases, with 13 bases between them. The CDR3 nucleotides are TGTGCCAGCAGTTACGAAGGGGGAGGCTATGGCTACACCTTC. As protein: CASSYEGGGYGYTF.

The J gene is TRBJ1-6, the V gene TRBV2; 7 bases are shared with TRBD1. The CDR3 spans 14 residues. Looked up from germline, CDR1 is SNHLY and CDR2 is FYNNEI. Germline trimming cut 4 bases from V and 7 bases from J; bases unmatched to any gene: 4. CDR3 protein: CASSARDSNSPLHF. CDR3 bases: TGTGCCAGCAGTGCGCGGGACAGCAATTCACCCCTCCACTTT.